This T cell receptor beta chain appears in the sequencing data of a study of blood T cell repertoires in COVID-19. Study background: Researchers got acute and convalescent COVID-19 samples from the United States, Italy and Spain. PBMCs, B-cell-depleted T cells, or T cells were the source of the cDNA or gDNA that made up the material.

V lost 6 bases and J lost 6, with 12 bases in between. This CDR3 has 13 amino acids. From germline, CDR1 is MNHNY and CDR2 SVGAGI (reference sequence). Original analysis: Amplification with reference gene primers provided the estimates of nucleated cell counts. Data came from immunoSEQ multiplex PCR; TCRdb stores just in-frame clones and leaves some out. That table supplies the V and J calls and clone size; D and trimming were determined from the DNA. The sample lists just under 30,000 clones; approximately 90% were seen once. Specimen: peripheral blood. The chain combines TRBV6-6 with TRBJ1-5, with D perhaps matching TRBD1 (5 bases). This TCR was sampled from a human donor in a cohort sampled during active COVID-19. CDR3 nucleotide sequence: TGTGCCAGCAGCTCCGGGGGGGGTCAGCCCCAGCATTTT. This translates into CASSSGGGQPQHF.